Below, one T cell receptor (beta chain) is given with its context. The target antigen is unknown. While the first cohort had around 700 subjects, the donors belonged to the separate validation cohort of about 130 subjects. These data belong to a study of cytomegalovirus exposure and HLA in healthy donors. Study conclusions and caveats: As confirmed in vitro, a few CMV-associated chains were specific for CMV antigens. Most TCR sequences proved rare, with some public TCRs found in many donors.

Germline values: CDR1 SGHRS, CDR2 YFSETQ. V lost 0 bases to trimming and J lost 6 bases, with 13 bases between them. This CDR3 is 14 amino acids long. Repertoires were generated with immunoSEQ multiplex PCR, while TCRdb's copy carries only in-frame clones and drops some. The sample has 200,000 or so clones; roughly 82% are singletons. The clonotype originates from a woman in her thirties in good health and CMV-seropositive. Input material: PBMCs. This chain uses TRBV5-1 with TRBJ2-7; maybe TRBD1 (6 bases). CDR3 protein: CASSLGGHDLEQYF. The CDR3 DNA is TGCGCCAGCAGCTTGGGGGGACACGACCTCGAGCAGTACTTC.